These T cell receptor beta chains were read from a single sample in a study of blood T cell repertoires in COVID-19. The assay was immunoSEQ multiplex PCR, and TCRdb's table has in-frame clones only and misses some. The sample contains about 220,000 clones, roughly 80% of which appear only once. Sequenced input: PBMCs or T cells enriched from blood (not recorded which). Every receptor here comes from a woman between 40 and 55 years old who had been exposed to COVID-19. CDR3s include the opening cysteine and the closing phenylalanine or tryptophan. A D gene is named only where the DNA matches it firmly. Size values are once, few and many counts, or a class for expanded clones, and some rows have none.

>15|TRBD1|NA|TRBJ2-1|TRBV11-3
TGTGCCAGCAGCTACGGGACAGGAGGGGCCAATGAGCAGTTCTTC
CASSYGTGGANEQFF
>15|TRBD1|NA|TRBJ1-4|TRBV5-8
TGTGCCAGCAGCTGGGGACAGGGCATTAATGAAAAACTGTTTTTT
CASSWGQGINEKLFF
>13|TRBD1|NA|TRBJ1-1|TRBV5-4
TGTGCCAGCAGCTTGGCGGGACAGGTGGGGGCTTTCTTT
CASSLAGQVGAFF
>16|NA|NA|TRBJ2-5|TRBV7-7
TGTGCCAGCAGCTCGACCGCGGGGGCCCTCCAAGAGACCCAGTACTTC
CASSSTAGALQETQYF
>15|NA|NA|TRBJ1-2|TRBV28
TGTGCCAGCAGTTCTCCTGGGGGGGGCCTCTATGGCTACACCTTC
CASSSPGGGLYGYTF
>14|TRBD1|NA|TRBJ1-1|TRBV15
TGTGCCACCAGGGCGGACAGGACGGGGACTGAAGCTTTCTTT
CATRADRTGTEAFF
>15|NA|NA|TRBJ2-2|TRBV9
TGTGCCAGCAGCCCCCGTGGGGAGGACACCGGGGAGCTGTTTTTT
CASSPRGEDTGELFF
>16|TRBD2|NA|TRBJ2-7|TRBV6-2/TRBV6-3
TGTGCCAGCAGTTCCCACCCGGGACGGGGGGTCTACGAGCAGTACTTC
CASSSHPGRGVYEQYF
>16|TRBD2|NA|TRBJ2-3|TRBV3-1/TRBV3-2
TGTGCCAGCAGCCAAGATGCCAGCGGGGTAGGAGATACGCAGTATTTT
CASSQDASGVGDTQYF
>12|NA|NA|TRBJ1-6|TRBV6-5
TGTGCCAGCAGTTTCGCAGATTCACCCCTCCACTTT
CASSFADSPLHF
>13|NA|NA|TRBJ2-3|TRBV6-5
TGTGCCAGCAGTCTGAGCAGCACAGATACGCAGTATTTT
CASSLSSTDTQYF
>13|TRBD1|NA|TRBJ1-1|TRBV12-5
TGTGCTAGTGGTAGGGACAGCTACACTGAAGCTTTCTTT
CASGRDSYTEAFF
>14|NA|NA|TRBJ2-3|TRBV7-2
TGTGCCAGCAGTCCCGGACTATTCACAGATACGCAGTATTTT
CASSPGLFTDTQYF
>13|TRBD1|NA|TRBJ2-6|TRBV10-3
TGTGCCATCAGTGAGGGGACAGGGAGCGTCCTGACTTTC
CAISEGTGSVLTF
>15|NA|NA|TRBJ1-1|TRBV4-1
TGCGCCAGCAGCCCTTATGGACAAATGAACACTGAAGCTTTCTTT
CASSPYGQMNTEAFF
>16|TRBD1|once|TRBJ2-5|TRBV9
TGTGCCAGCAGCGCAAAGGACAGGGTCTCTGGAGAGACCCAGTACTTC
CASSAKDRVSGETQYF
>15|TRBD2|NA|TRBJ2-3|TRBV5-1
TGCGCCAGCAGCTTGGCGGGACTAGGACCAGATACGCAGTATTTT
CASSLAGLGPDTQYF
>12|NA|once|TRBJ1-1|TRBV29-1
TGCAGCGTTGTAAGGGGTTTCGCTGAAGCTTTCTTT
CSVVRGFAEAFF
>15|NA|NA|TRBJ1-2|TRBV2
TGTGCCAGCAGTGAAGGCCCCGGGGAGAACTATGGCTACACCTTC
CASSEGPGENYGYTF
>12|TRBD1|NA|TRBJ1-1|TRBV12-3/TRBV12-4
TGTGCCAGCAGTTGGGACAGTAGAAAAGCTTTCTTT
CASSWDSRKAFF
>16|NA|NA|TRBJ2-1|TRBV18
TGTGCCAGCTCACCAAAGAGGGCACCGACCTACAATGAGCAGTTCTTC
CASSPKRAPTYNEQFF
>13|NA|NA|TRBJ1-6|TRBV6-1
TGTGCCAGCAGTGAAGACAGGAGTTCACCCCTCCACTTT
CASSEDRSSPLHF
>13|NA|NA|TRBJ1-5|TRBV7-8
TGTGCCAGCAGCTTACAGGGGTTTCAGCCCCAGCATTTT
CASSLQGFQPQHF
>15|TRBD1|NA|TRBJ2-4|TRBV14
TGTGCCAGCAGCCACTCCGGACAGGGTTGGAACATTCAGTACTTC
CASSHSGQGWNIQYF
>15|TRBD2|NA|TRBJ2-3|TRBV28
TGTGCCAGCAGTTTAGCGGGGGGATCGGGAGATACGCAGTATTTT
CASSLAGGSGDTQYF
>15|TRBD1|NA|TRBJ2-3|TRBV7-3
TGTGCCAGCAGCATACCCGGGACAGGGGCAGATACGCAGTATTTT
CASSIPGTGADTQYF
>18|NA|NA|TRBJ1-5|TRBV27
TGTGCCCGGAGGGCGGCGGGGGCAGGTTTTTGGAGGGATCAGCCCCAGCATTTT
CARRAAGAGFWRDQPQHF
>12|NA|once|TRBJ2-2|TRBV19
TGTGCCAGTAGTATGTCTCTCGGGGAGCTGTTTTTT
CASSMSLGELFF
>15|NA|NA|TRBJ2-2|TRBV5-1
TGCGCCAGCAGCCCGAGGGGACTCAAGGGCGGGGAGCTGTTTTTT
CASSPRGLKGGELFF
>16|TRBD1|NA|TRBJ1-5|TRBV2
TGTGCCAGCAGCGGACAGGGGCTATGGGGGAATCAGCCCCAGCATTTT
CASSGQGLWGNQPQHF
>16|NA|once|TRBJ1-6|TRBV4-2
TGTGCCAGCAGCCCAACACAGGAGAACTATAATTCACCCCTCCACTTT
CASSPTQENYNSPLHF
>15|TRBD1|NA|TRBJ1-2|TRBV7-2
TGTGCCAGCAGCCTCGGCCCGGGGACAGGGGGTGGCTACACCTTC
CASSLGPGTGGGYTF
>15|TRBD1|few|TRBJ1-1|TRBV27
TGTGCCAGCAGTCTACAGGGGGCGCTTAGCACTGAAGCTTTCTTT
CASSLQGALSTEAFF
>14|NA|NA|TRBJ1-3|TRBV19
TGTGCCAGTAACCTTGGGGGCTCCGGAAACACCATATATTTT
CASNLGGSGNTIYF
>16|NA|NA|TRBJ1-5|TRBV7-8
TGTGCCAGCAGCCGAAAAGAAGCAGGGGAGAACCAGCCCCAGCATTTT
CASSRKEAGENQPQHF
>15|NA|few|TRBJ2-3|TRBV3-1/TRBV3-2
TGTGCCAGCAGCTACCGGGGTACGGGGACAGATACGCAGTATTTT
CASSYRGTGTDTQYF
>16|TRBD1|once|TRBJ1-2|TRBV10-1
TGCGCCAGCAGGACGGGACAGCACAGCCAAAACTATGGCTACACCTTC
CASRTGQHSQNYGYTF
>12|NA|NA|TRBJ2-7|TRBV6-1
TGTGCCAGCAGAGAAGGTGGCCACGAGCAGTACTTC
CASREGGHEQYF
>17|NA|NA|TRBJ2-7|TRBV21-1
TGTGCCAGCTCAACTGCCCCCTTTGGGGGGGTAGGCTACGAGCAGTACTTC
CASSTAPFGGVGYEQYF
>16|NA|NA|TRBJ2-2|TRBV4-2
TGTGCCAGCAGCCAAGAGGTTTACCGGACTGCCGGGGAGCTGTTTTTT
CASSQEVYRTAGELFF
>14|NA|NA|TRBJ2-2|TRBV20-1
TGCAGTGCTAGTTCGGTCGCGAACACCGGGGAGCTGTTTTTT
CSASSVANTGELFF
>13|TRBD1|NA|TRBJ1-1|TRBV19
TGTGCCAGTAGTATAGAAGGGACAGGGTCGGCTTTCTTT
CASSIEGTGSAFF
>13|NA|few|TRBJ1-2|TRBV10-3
TGTGCCATCAGTTCTACAGGGTTCTATGGCTACACCTTC
CAISSTGFYGYTF
>16|NA|NA|TRBJ1-1|TRBV11-2
TGTGCCAGCAGCACTCAAATATCGATTGGGGGGACTGAAGCTTTCTTT
CASSTQISIGGTEAFF
>13|NA|NA|TRBJ2-1|TRBV11-2
TGTGCCAGCAGCTTAGGAAATACCGGCGGGCAGTTCTTC
CASSLGNTGGQFF